These 28 T cell receptor beta chains were all obtained from the same sample, sequenced in a study of control samples from healthy donors and cancer patients. Using immunoSEQ multiplex PCR, the repertoire was profiled, and TCRdb retains in-frame clones only, with some absent. Of about 110,000 clones detected, around 88% appear once; the ten largest clones hold 17%. Sample: blood. The receptors here all came from a woman between 50 and 59 years old in good health.

The V gene is TRBV6-6, the J gene TRBJ2-7; no reliable D call. The V gene's germline CDR1 is MNHNY and CDR2 SVGAGI (reference sequence). V was trimmed by 10 bases and J by 5 bases, leaving 18 bases between them. This CDR3 has 13 residues. In nucleotides, the CDR3 is TGTGCCACTCGCCCCCCAGCAAGAAACGAGCAGTACTTC. Its protein is CATRPPARNEQYF.

CDR3 loop: CASSEPSRGNYGYTF. CDR3 coding DNA: TGTGCCAGCAGTGAACCGTCACGGGGAAACTATGGCTACACCTTC. The chain is built from TRBV2 and TRBJ1-2; D is uncertain. The germline V gene encodes CDR1 SNHLY and CDR2 FYNNEI. The CDR3 totals 15 residues. Deletions cut 2 bases from V and 2 bases from J, with 12 bases between. The whole variable domain, remainder taken from reference TRBV2 and TRBJ1-2, is EPEVTQTPSHQVTQMGQEVILRCVPISNHLYFYWYRQILGQKVEFLVSFYNNEISEKSEIFDDQFSVERPDGSNFTLKIRSTKLEDSAMYFCASSEPSRGNYGYTFGSGTRLTVV.

The chain uses TRBV10-1 and TRBJ2-1, with D possibly matching TRBD2 (6 bases). The CDR3 has 12 amino acids. Per germline, CDR1 WNHNN and CDR2 SYGVQD (reference sequence). The V end was cut by 8 bases, the J end by 8 bases, with 13 bases between. This CDR3 is CASPLAWYEQFF. The DNA of the CDR3 is TGCGCCAGCCCGCTAGCGTGGTATGAGCAGTTCTTC.

This chain joins TRBV27 and TRBJ2-1; no reliable D call. The CDR3 contains 14 residues. Germline CDR1 is MNHEY and CDR2 is SMNVEV (reference sequence). V was cut by 3 bases and J by 7 bases, with 13 bases left in between. The CDR3 DNA follows: TGTGCCAGCAGTTTCCGCACCTTGGCGAATGAGCAGTTCTTC. This translates into CASSFRTLANEQFF.

Only a few counts were recorded for this clone. As DNA, the CDR3 is TGCAGTGCTAGTGGTACCATGGTAGGGGGTCAGCCCCAGCATTTT. It specifies CSASGTMVGGQPQHF. The rearrangement links TRBV20-1 to TRBJ1-5, with D perhaps TRBD1 (6 bases). Looked up from germline, CDR1 is DFQATT and CDR2 is SNEGSKA (reference sequence). CDR3 size: 15 residues. With 3 bases removed from V and 6 bases from J, the gap between germline ends came to 18 bases.

This chain connects TRBV5-1 to TRBJ2-1; 10 bases match TRBD2. This CDR3 has 16 amino acids. The germline gives CDR1 SGHRS, CDR2 YFSETQ. Losses at the gene ends were 2 bases for V and 4 bases for J; bases not matched to a gene: 6. CDR3 amino acids: CASSLPLAGRYNEQFF. The CDR3 bases are TGCGCCAGCAGCTTACCACTAGCGGGGCGATACAATGAGCAGTTCTTC.

The V and J genes are TRBV5-1 and TRBJ2-6, with 9 nucleotides matching TRBD1. Trimming cost V 4 bases and J 0 bases; bases outside gene matches: 8. In germline, CDR1 is SGHRS, CDR2 YFSETQ. This CDR3 is built from 18 residues. DNA for the CDR3: TGCGCCAGCAGCCAAGGACAGGGGTTCGGCTCTGGGGCCAACGTCCTGACTTTC. This translates into CASSQGQGFGSGANVLTF. The whole variable domain, filled in from reference TRBV5-1 and TRBJ2-6, reads KAGVTQTPRYLIKTRGQQVTLSCSPISGHRSVSWYQQTPGQGLQFLFEYFSETQRNKGNFPGRFSGRQFSNSRSEMNVSTLELGDSALYLCASSQGQGFGSGANVLTFGAGSRLTVL.

The chain combines TRBV30 with TRBJ2-7; no reliable D call. Germline CDR1 is GTSNPN and CDR2 is SVGIG (reference sequence). This CDR3 is 13 amino acids long. Deletions cut 3 bases from V and 3 bases from J, with 12 bases between. The CDR3 coding sequence is TGTGCCTGGAGAGCACAGACCCTCTACGAGCAGTACTTC. Translation gives CAWRAQTLYEQYF.

The chain has TRBV7-3 and TRBJ2-3; perhaps TRBD2 as D (6 bases). CDR1 SGHTA and CDR2 FQGTGA come from the germline V gene. CDR3 length equals 12 residues. V was cut by 1 base and J by 10 bases, with 9 bases left in between. CDR3 in amino acids: CASSLMREPQYF. The CDR3 DNA follows: TGTGCCAGCAGCTTAATGCGGGAACCGCAGTATTTT.

The rearrangement links TRBV30 to TRBJ2-3, with D unclear. Per germline, CDR1 GTSNPN and CDR2 SVGIG (reference sequence). This CDR3 has 14 amino acids. V was clipped by 7 bases and J by 2 bases, with 16 bases between them. The CDR3 region has the DNA TGTGCCTCCACCTTATCTGATGTCACAGATACGCAGTATTTT. Protein product: CASTLSDVTDTQYF.

This clone has more than one count but fewer than ten. CDR3 region: CASSFRQGYTGELFF. The CDR3 region has the DNA TGTGCCAGCAGCTTTCGACAGGGGTACACCGGGGAGCTGTTTTTT. The V gene is TRBV5-4, the J gene TRBJ2-2; 8 positions agree with TRBD1. The V gene end was trimmed by 2 bases and the J gene end by 3 bases; junction bases not matched to a gene: 3. The CDR3 totals 15 residues. Germline V gene sequence: CDR1 SGHNT, CDR2 YYREEE (reference sequence).

J is TRBJ1-5 and V is TRBV15; weak D call: TRBD1 (5 bases). This CDR3 comprises 14 residues. V was pared by 1 base and J by 6 bases, with 10 bases between. CDR1 and CDR2 from the germline V gene are LNHNV and YYDKDF (reference sequence). This CDR3 is CATSRAGASQPQHF. CDR3 in DNA: TGTGCCACCAGCAGAGCCGGGGCGAGTCAGCCCCAGCATTTT.

The sample holds one count of this clone. The chain joins TRBV5-5 to TRBJ2-5, with 12 bases that match TRBD1. J lost 4 bases, V lost 4 bases, and 11 bases had no gene match. The CDR3 is made up of 17 amino acids. Germline loops: CDR1 SGHKS, CDR2 YYEKEE (reference sequence). The CDR3 sequence is CASSAGQGARYGETQYF. In nucleotides, the CDR3 is TGTGCCAGCAGCGCGGGACAGGGGGCAAGATATGGAGAGACCCAGTACTTC.

The chain couples TRBV3-1 (or the pseudogene TRBV3-2) to TRBJ1-6; 10 bases line up with TRBD1. The CDR3 extends over 16 amino acids. V lost 3 bases, J lost 8 bases, and 7 bases stayed unmatched. Germline CDR1 is LGHDT and CDR2 is YNNKEL (reference sequence). CDR3 nucleotides: TGTGCCAGCAGCCACCGACAGGGGGCTAAGGATTCACCCCTCCACTTT. Its translation: CASSHRQGAKDSPLHF.

The chain couples TRBV5-6 to TRBJ2-2; 13 bases match TRBD2. CDR1 is SGHDT, CDR2 YYEEEE, per germline. The V gene end was trimmed by 1 base and the J gene end by 9 bases; junction bases not matched to a gene: 6. The CDR3 runs to 16 residues. CDR3 in DNA: TGTGCCAGCAGCTTGCGGACTAGCGGGAGAGTGAGGGAGCTGTTTTTT. Translating it yields CASSLRTSGRVRELFF.

The chain carries TRBV28 and TRBJ2-7, with a tentative D call TRBD1 (5 bases). V was cut by 3 bases and J by 4 bases, with 22 bases left in between. This CDR3 is 17 amino acids long. The V gene's germline CDR1 is MDHEN and CDR2 SYDVKM. CDR3 DNA sequence: TGTGCCAGCAGTTTCCTAAGGGGCGGACGGATTGGGTACGAGCAGTACGTC. This encodes CASSFLRGGRIGYEQYV.

This clone has only a few counts. The CDR3 bases are TGTGCCAGTAAAGGACAGGGGTATCAGCCCCAGCATTTT. This gives the protein CASKGQGYQPQHF. The V call is TRBV19, the J call TRBJ1-5, with TRBD1 matching 9 bases. With 7 bases clipped from V and 5 bases from J, the junction kept 3 bases outside the gene matches. The length of the CDR3 is 13 residues. Germline V gene sequence: CDR1 LNHDA, CDR2 SQIVND (reference sequence). Complete variable domain (other parts from reference TRBV19 and TRBJ1-5): DGGITQSPKYLFRKEGQNVTLSCEQNLNHDAMYWYRQDPGQGLRLIYYSQIVNDFQKGDIAEGYSVSREKKESFPLTVTSAQKNPTAFYLCASKGQGYQPQHFGDGTRLSIL.

V is TRBV12-3 or TRBV12-4 and J is TRBJ1-5, with D unresolved. V lost 4 bases and J lost 9, with 7 bases in between. The CDR3 length is 11 residues. The CDR3 is CASSSWGPQHF. CDR3 nucleotides: TGTGCCAGCAGTTCCTGGGGGCCCCAGCATTTT.

The chain has TRBV5-1 and TRBJ1-2; maybe TRBD1 (6 bases). The CDR3 length is 16 residues. The germline gives CDR1 SGHRS, CDR2 YFSETQ. Between the trimmed V and J ends, which lost 0 bases and 7 bases, there was a span of 19 bases. Written as DNA, the CDR3 is TGCGCCAGCAGCTTGGGTGGACAGACAGGTGGGCCTGGCTACACCTTC. Its protein is CASSLGGQTGGPGYTF.

This rearrangement joins TRBV6-5 to TRBJ2-7; D gene unclear. The V gene's germline CDR1 is MNHEY and CDR2 SVGAGI. The CDR3 runs to 13 residues. Between the trimmed V and J ends, which lost 6 bases and 4 bases, there was a span of 13 bases. In nucleotides, the CDR3 is TGTGCCAGCAGCTCAGGAGCGTCTTACGAGCAGTACTTC. Its protein product is CASSSGASYEQYF.

CDR3 region: CASSEGQKYQETQYF. The DNA of the CDR3 is TGTGCCAGCAGCGAAGGACAGAAGTACCAAGAGACCCAGTACTTC. This rearrangement joins TRBV9 to TRBJ2-5, with a tentative D call TRBD1 (6 bases). CDR1 is SGDLS and CDR2 is YYNGEE in the germline V gene. Between the trimmed V and J ends, which lost 3 bases and 0 bases, there was a span of 12 bases. The CDR3 is made up of 15 amino acids.

The sample holds one count of this clone. The chain recombines TRBV27 with TRBJ2-7; D is ambiguous. This CDR3 region has 12 residues. Germline V CDR1 and CDR2: MNHEY, SMNVEV (reference sequence). The germline V and J ends were trimmed by 2 bases and 7 bases, with 9 bases remaining between them. The CDR3 DNA reads as TGTGCCAGCAGTTTACTCCCGGGTGAGCAGTACTTC. Translation: CASSLLPGEQYF.

The chain joins TRBV6-5 to TRBJ1-1; a possible D gene is TRBD1 (5 bases). V lost 11 bases to trimming and J lost 1 base, with 14 bases between them. This CDR3 comprises 13 residues. Germline loops: CDR1 MNHEY, CDR2 SVGAGI. The CDR3 DNA reads as TGTGCCTTACAGGTGGGAGAGAACACTGAAGCTTTCTTT. Residues: CALQVGENTEAFF.

This clone turned up a few times. Other DNA sequences in the same sample also yield this CDR3. The chain is built from TRBV19 and TRBJ2-3; D is ambiguous. The CDR3 contains 13 residues. Trimming took off 1 base at V and 4 bases at J, with 6 bases between the two ends. CDR1 is LNHDA, CDR2 SQIVND, per germline (reference sequence). The CDR3 DNA reads as TGTGCCAGTAGTATAGGTCTCGCAGATACGCAGTATTTT. It encodes CASSIGLADTQYF. Full variable domain (remainder filled in from reference TRBV19 and TRBJ2-3): DGGITQSPKYLFRKEGQNVTLSCEQNLNHDAMYWYRQDPGQGLRLIYYSQIVNDFQKGDIAEGYSVSREKKESFPLTVTSAQKNPTAFYLCASSIGLADTQYFGPGTRLTVL.

The V and J genes are TRBV9 and TRBJ2-7; D possibly uses TRBD1 or TRBD2 (6 bases each). There are 16 residues in the CDR3. Germline V lookup: CDR1 SGDLS, CDR2 YYNGEE. The ends were cut back, 0 bases at V and 2 bases at J, with 15 bases in the middle. CDR3 nucleotides: TGTGCCAGCAGCGTAGCGCCACAGGGAGGCGCCTACGAGCAGTACTTC. Amino acids: CASSVAPQGGAYEQYF.

The V and J genes are TRBV5-1 and TRBJ2-6; D call uncertain. Germline CDR1 SGHRS, CDR2 YFSETQ. V was trimmed by 2 bases and J by 0 bases, leaving 12 bases between them. The CDR3 runs 17 residues. CDR3 sequence (DNA): TGCGCCAGCAGCTTTGGTCTCGTCCTCTCTGGGGCCAACGTCCTGACTTTC. Protein sequence: CASSFGLVLSGANVLTF.

The chain employs TRBV7-2 and TRBJ2-1; D call uncertain. V lost 1 base, J lost 1 base, and 14 bases lay in between. The CDR3 sequence is 17 residues long. The germline CDR1 and CDR2 sequences are SGHTA and FQGNSA. CDR3 DNA sequence: TGTGCCAGCAGCTTAGGGATAGTGTTCTCGTCCTACAATGAGCAGTTCTTC. Its translation: CASSLGIVFSSYNEQFF.

V gene TRBV7-3 combines with J gene TRBJ1-4; D gene uncertain. The CDR3 contains 15 residues. The V end lost 5 bases, the J end lost 4 bases, and 14 bases lay between the germline ends. CDR1 and CDR2 (germline): SGHTA, FQGTGA. The CDR3 region has the DNA TGTGCCAGCAGCCCCACGGGCGGATATAATGAAAAACTGTTTTTT. Its translation: CASSPTGGYNEKLFF.